These T cell receptor beta chains were read from a single sample in a study of blood T cell repertoires in COVID-19. TCRdb keeps only in-frame clones here, not all; method: immunoSEQ multiplex PCR. The sample yields 200,000 to 250,000 clones, around 86% seen once. The sequencing input was peripheral blood. These receptors all stem from a woman between 25 and 40 years old who had recovered from COVID-19. CDR3s include the opening cysteine and the closing phenylalanine or tryptophan. D genes are given only for firm matches. Clone sizes are given selectively: once, few, many, or a class where the clone is expanded.

v_call,d_call,clone_size,j_call,cdr3_aa,cdr3_nt
TRBV19,-,-,TRBJ1-1,CASSSALNTEAFF,TGTGCCAGTAGTTCCGCCCTAAACACTGAAGCTTTCTTT
TRBV24-1,TRBD1,-,TRBJ2-7,CAITGGFYEQYF,TGTGCCATCACAGGGGGCTTCTACGAGCAGTACTTC
TRBV10-3,-,once,TRBJ1-1,CAIKAVAGTEAFF,TGTGCCATCAAGGCCGTGGCGGGCACTGAAGCTTTCTTT
TRBV6-2/TRBV6-3,-,-,TRBJ2-5,CASSSSQETQYF,TGTGCCAGCAGCTCTAGCCAAGAGACCCAGTACTTC
TRBV11-2,TRBD1,-,TRBJ1-1,CASSLEQGAAPEAFF,TGTGCCAGCAGCTTAGAACAGGGGGCTGCCCCTGAAGCTTTCTTT
TRBV6-2/TRBV6-3,TRBD1,-,TRBJ1-2,CASSWGQGAHGYTF,TGTGCCAGCAGTTGGGGACAGGGGGCGCATGGCTACACCTTC
TRBV7-9,TRBD1,-,TRBJ1-2,CASRGQGLYGYTF,TGTGCCAGCAGGGGACAGGGGCTCTATGGCTACACCTTC
TRBV7-8,-,-,TRBJ1-5,CASSASSSGNSNQPQHF,TGTGCCAGCAGCGCCTCCTCCTCCGGGAATAGCAATCAGCCCCAGCATTTT
TRBV7-3,-,once,TRBJ2-6,CASSLQGGSGANVLTF,TGTGCCAGCAGCTTACAGGGCGGATCGGGGGCCAACGTCCTGACTTTC
TRBV5-4,-,-,TRBJ2-3,CASSLVGGPPSVDTQYF,TGTGCCAGCAGCTTGGTCGGGGGTCCGCCGAGTGTCGATACGCAGTATTTT
TRBV9,TRBD1,-,TRBJ2-7,CASSADRGSYEQYF,TGTGCCAGCAGCGCGGACAGGGGCTCCTACGAGCAGTACTTC
TRBV5-5,TRBD2,-,TRBJ2-1,CASSLGQGLAGASYNEQFF,TGTGCCAGCAGCTTGGGGCAGGGACTAGCGGGGGCATCCTACAATGAGCAGTTCTTC
TRBV7-6,TRBD2,-,TRBJ2-1,CASSFLAAGGDNEQFF,TGTGCCAGCAGCTTCCTCGCGGCGGGGGGAGACAATGAGCAGTTCTTC
TRBV12-3/TRBV12-4,-,-,TRBJ2-1,CASRRFKYEQFF,TGTGCCAGCAGGCGCTTTAAGTATGAGCAGTTCTTC
TRBV5-1,-,-,TRBJ2-5,CASSGGGAQETQYF,TGCGCCAGCAGTGGAGGGGGGGCCCAAGAGACCCAGTACTTC
TRBV2,-,-,TRBJ2-5,CASSAGLRGAGETQYF,TGTGCCAGCAGCGCCGGGCTCCGGGGGGCGGGAGAGACCCAGTACTTC
TRBV16,TRBD2,-,TRBJ2-7,CASSPGGAQYEQYF,TGTGCCAGCAGCCCCGGGGGGGCTCAGTACGAGCAGTACTTC
TRBV3-1/TRBV3-2,TRBD2,once,TRBJ2-7,CASSLRTSGGARFSYEQYF,TGTGCCAGCAGCCTTAGGACTAGCGGGGGGGCCAGGTTTTCCTACGAGCAGTACTTC
TRBV6-5,-,-,TRBJ1-1,CASSYQAGVTFF,TGTGCCAGCAGTTATCAAGCAGGGGTGACTTTCTTT
TRBV6-5,-,-,TRBJ1-3,CASMAHSGNTIYF,TGTGCCAGCATGGCACACTCTGGAAACACCATATATTTT
TRBV2,-,-,TRBJ1-2,CASSEALTGFGYTF,TGTGCCAGCAGTGAAGCGCTGACGGGGTTTGGCTACACCTTC
TRBV3-1/TRBV3-2,-,-,TRBJ1-2,CASSQDHVTGEGYTF,TGTGCCAGCAGCCAAGATCATGTAACCGGGGAAGGCTACACCTTC